The 3 T cell receptor beta chains listed next were all sequenced from one sample in a study of T cells in Graves' hyperthyroidism and ophthalmopathy. RNA transcripts provided the source from which TCR beta CDR3 regions were amplified. Primed by the HTBI set, a first-round RT-PCR was run on the TCR CDR3. TCRdb re-called the multiplex PCR reads through MiXCR, storing one row per CDR3 protein. The sample includes hundreds of thousands of distinct CDR3 sequences, around a quarter of them seen just once. Sequencing used blood. Receptors were obtained from a man aged 35-49 years with Graves' hyperthyroidism that later progressed to Graves' ophthalmopathy.

CDR3 in amino acids: CASNPGLARQYF. The CDR3 DNA reads as TGTGCCAGCAACCCCGGGCTAGCGAGACAGTACTTC. V gene TRBV7-9 combines with J gene TRBJ2-7; D possibly corresponds to TRBD2 (6 bases). This CDR3 spans 12 amino acids. V was cut by 7 bases and J by 10 bases, with 17 bases left in between. Germline V gene data show CDR1 as SEHNR and CDR2 as FQNEAQ (reference sequence).

This clonotype was recorded at least ten times. The chain employs TRBV12-3 or TRBV12-4 and TRBJ2-7, with TRBD2 matching over 8 bases. The length of the CDR3 is 15 residues. Trimming took 4 bases from V and 4 from J; bases not matched to a gene: 9. Here the CDR3 DNA reads TGTGCCAGCAGTTCGTATAGCGGGAATCTGTACGAGCAGTACTTC. It yields the protein CASSSYSGNLYEQYF.

There are many counts of this clonotype. The chain carries TRBV5-1 and TRBJ2-2; 9 nucleotides match TRBD1. The germline V gene encodes CDR1 SGHRS and CDR2 YFSETQ. This CDR3 is built from 16 residues. V was pared by 4 bases and J by 3 bases, with 7 bases of the junction left unmatched. CDR3 in amino acids: CASSPGQGIYTGELFF. The CDR3 DNA reads as TGCGCCAGCAGCCCAGGACAGGGGATATACACCGGGGAGCTGTTTTTT.